Here is one T cell receptor (beta chain) with its context. What it binds is not known. The PCR used 60 Vbeta and 13 Jbeta primers. Under the authors' procedure: Later, about 80 million unique TCR beta chains were counted in an analysis, and around 11 million of them were shared. Sequencing used immunoSEQ multiplex PCR; TCRdb keeps in-frame clones, though not all of them. That table gives V, J and clone size, and the DNA gave D and trimming. The sample lists about 170,000 clones, approximately 67% occurring once. This entry is derived from a study of cytomegalovirus exposure and HLA in healthy donors. Study results and caveats: There were several of the most significant clusters that appeared linked to common viral pathogens in a later analysis. Sequencing probably produced one cluster of sequence variants that were highly shared.

The CDR3 covers 15 residues. Trimming stripped 3 bases from V and 4 bases from J, with 16 bases between. Per the germline V gene, CDR1 is SGHDT and CDR2 is YYEEEE. This rearrangement joins TRBV5-6 to TRBJ1-2, with a possible D match to TRBD1 (5 bases). Sequenced material: PBMCs. This TCR derives from a man between 40 and 49 years old in good health and CMV-seronegative. The CDR3 loop reads CASSYPTTVLYGYTF. For the CDR3, the DNA is TGTGCCAGCAGCTACCCCACGACAGTGCTCTATGGCTACACCTTC.